This TCR beta chain was recorded in a study of cytomegalovirus exposure and HLA in healthy donors. A note on this clone: Its antigen is undetermined.

The PCR employed 60 Vbeta primers together with 13 Jbeta primers. Measured with immunoSEQ multiplex PCR; TCRdb has only the in-frame clones, and not every one. This table holds about 120,000 clones, roughly 80% found once. Trimming removed 1 base from V and 0 bases from J; junction bases left unmatched: 12. CDR3 length: 19 amino acids. Per the germline V gene, CDR1 is SGHRS and CDR2 is YFSETQ. Overall study findings and caveats: HLA-A and HLA-B allele assignments for most subjects were reportedly predicted accurately using TCR beta sequences. Across donors, presence/absence analyses took sequencing depth to be roughly uniform.

The specimen was PBMCs. The chain carries TRBV5-1 and TRBJ2-2; 7 nucleotides align to TRBD1. The TCR comes from a woman between 45 and 60 years old in good health and CMV-seronegative. DNA of the CDR3: TGCGCCAGCAGCTTGACCGGTGGGACAGAACATACGAACACCGGGGAGCTGTTTTTT. Its protein product is CASSLTGGTEHTNTGELFF.